The 32 T cell receptor beta chains presented below share a single source sample, sequenced in a study of regulatory T cells in long-lasting Graves disease. According to the study, TCR beta libraries were built with iRepertoire HTBI primers and CDR3-region Arm-PCR. TCRdb ran MiXCR on the multiplex PCR reads and lists one entry per CDR3 protein. The sample yields some 250,000 distinct CDR3 sequences, 15% to 20% seen once. The time point was: newly diagnosed GD, antithyroid drugs for less than 3 months. From PBMCs, RNA was extracted and then used to make the TCR library. The same sample was also used in a study of T cells in Graves' hyperthyroidism and ophthalmopathy.

The material was peripheral blood mononuclear cells (PBMCs), obtained at new diagnosis, from a patient treated with antithyroid drugs. All receptors derive from a woman aged 30 to 39 with Graves disease.

Ten or more counts support this clonotype. V and J are TRBV7-8 and TRBJ1-6; D perhaps matches TRBD1 (5 bases). The CDR3 sequence is 15 residues long. The V end was cut by 5 bases, the J end by 9 bases, with 17 bases between. From germline, CDR1 is SGHVS and CDR2 FQNEAQ. The CDR3 here is CASSLTGTAGSPLHF. CDR3 DNA sequence: TGTGCCAGCAGCCTCACCGGGACGGCTGGTTCACCCCTCCACTTT. Filled out from reference TRBV7-8 and TRBJ1-6, the complete variable domain reads GAGVSQSPRYKVAKRGQDVALRCDPISGHVSLFWYQQALGQGPEFLTYFQNEAQLDKSGLPSDRFFAERPEGSVSTLKIQRTQQEDSAVYLCASSLTGTAGSPLHFGNGTRLTVT.

This chain connects TRBV6-1 to TRBJ2-3; 8 nucleotides agree with TRBD2. Trimming cost V 7 bases and J 8 bases; bases outside gene matches: 14. The CDR3 has 15 amino acids. The germline V gene encodes CDR1 MNHNS and CDR2 SASEGT. The CDR3 DNA reads as TGTGCCAGCACCCCAGCGGGGGAGTGGGTGGTTACGCAGTATTTT. Translation: CASTPAGEWVVTQYF.

Judged by abundance, this clonotype is medium-sized. This chain connects TRBV20-1 to TRBJ1-1; D possibly corresponds to TRBD1 (5 bases). There are 12 residues in the CDR3. Trimming left V 6 bases short and J 11 bases short, with 19 bases between. Germline CDR1 is DFQATT and CDR2 is SNEGSKA (reference sequence). The CDR3 spells CSAAPGDVRAFF. The CDR3, as DNA: TGCAGTGCGGCCCCGGGGGACGTTCGGGCTTTCTTT.

This clonotype occurred many times. V is TRBV12-3 or TRBV12-4 and J is TRBJ1-5; TRBD1 matches 7 bases. V was clipped by 6 bases and J by 3 bases; unmatched bases: 5. The CDR3 is made up of 14 amino acids. CDR3 DNA sequence: TGTGCCAGCAGCCCCCAGGGGGTCAATCAGCCCCAGCATTTT. It translates to CASSPQGVNQPQHF.

This clonotype was counted many times. The chain has TRBV7-2 and TRBJ1-5, with 8 bases aligning to TRBD1. J lost 2 bases, V lost 2 bases, and 5 bases had no gene match. CDR1 is SGHTA, CDR2 FQGNSA, per germline. The CDR3 consists of 16 residues. As DNA, the CDR3 is TGTGCCAGCAGCTTAAAAGGGACAGGAGGCAATCAGCCCCAGCATTTT. This gives the protein CASSLKGTGGNQPQHF.

This clonotype was detected a few times. This chain joins TRBV24-1 and TRBJ2-2, with D possibly being TRBD1 (6 bases). The germline V and J ends were trimmed by 5 bases and 3 bases, with 9 bases remaining between them. Germline V gives CDR1 KGHDR, CDR2 SFDVKD. This CDR3 contains 14 residues. The CDR3 loop reads CATSGGRDTGELFF. CDR3 nucleotide sequence: TGTGCCACCAGTGGGGGGCGCGACACCGGGGAGCTGTTTTTT.

A word on this clonotype: One end of the junction does not line up with germline, which may come from a read error. V and J are TRBV3-1 and TRBJ2-3, with D possibly TRBD2 on 6 matching bases. Germline values: CDR1 LGHDT, CDR2 YNNKEL (reference sequence). The CDR3 has 12 amino acids. The CDR3 spells CASRAEGNTQYF. The DNA of the CDR3 is TGTGCTAGCAGAGCGGAGGGAAATACGCAGTATTTT.

Concerning this clonotype: With a much larger clone just one base away, this may be a read error. The J gene is TRBJ1-1, the V gene TRBV29-1; the D is unclear. The CDR3 runs to 13 residues. Germline V CDR1 and CDR2: SQVTM, ANQGSEA. The germline V and J ends were trimmed by 5 bases and 3 bases, with 13 bases remaining between them. This CDR3 reads CSVLDGGYTEAFF. CDR3 coding DNA: TGCAGCGTTCTAGATGGAGGATACACTGAAGCTTTCTTT. Full variable domain (rest looked up from reference TRBV29-1 and TRBJ1-1): SAVISQKPSRDICQRGTSLTIQCQVDSQVTMMFWYRQQPGQSLTLIATANQGSEATYESGFVIDKFPISRPNLTFSTLTVSNMSPEDSSIYLCSVLDGGYTEAFFGQGTRLTVV.

This clonotype came up a few times. This could be a read error, since a much larger clone is one nucleotide away. This chain connects TRBV6-2 or TRBV6-3 to TRBJ1-6, with D uncertain. Trimming took 8 bases from V and 3 from J, leaving 20 bases between them. The CDR3 has 17 residues. CDR1 and CDR2 (germline): MNHEY, SVGEGT. CDR3 bases: TGTGCCAGCCCCCTCGCCCCGTTGAGCTTCTATAATTCACCCCTCCACTTT. Translation: CASPLAPLSFYNSPLHF.

This clonotype was seen repeatedly, ten times or more. This chain connects TRBV5-5 to TRBJ1-2, with D hard to call. CDR1 is SGHKS, CDR2 YYEKEE, per germline (reference sequence). The CDR3 is made up of 16 amino acids. The germline V and J ends were trimmed by 4 bases and 0 bases, with 16 bases remaining between them. The CDR3 DNA follows: TGTGCCAGCAGCGTCCCGGCGGCAACCACTAACTATGGCTACACCTTC. Its protein product is CASSVPAATTNYGYTF.

This clonotype occurred many times. The chain has TRBV18 and TRBJ2-3; no reliable D call. CDR1 and CDR2 (germline): KGHSH, LQKENI. There are 12 residues in the CDR3. V dropped 8 bases and J dropped 3 bases, with 9 bases sitting between them. Here the CDR3 DNA reads TGTGCCAGCAGCTTGCTAACAGATACGCAGTATTTT. Its translation is CASSLLTDTQYF.

At least ten counts were recorded for this clonotype. The CDR3 loop reads CASSPSALNTEAFF. Here the CDR3 DNA reads TGTGCCAGCTCACCCTCCGCGCTGAACACTGAAGCTTTCTTT. This chain links TRBV18 with TRBJ1-1; unclear D gene. This CDR3 region has 14 residues. Trimming took 3 bases from V and 0 from J, leaving 8 bases between them. Germline CDR1 KGHSH, CDR2 LQKENI.

This clonotype occurred many times. J is TRBJ2-1 and V is TRBV9; 14 bases are a match to TRBD2. The CDR3 runs to 19 residues. V was clipped by 3 bases and J by 7 bases; unmatched bases: 15. Looked up from germline, CDR1 is SGDLS and CDR2 is YYNGEE. CDR3 coding DNA: TGTGCCAGCAGCGCCCACGGACTAGCGGGGGGTCCATGGGGGAATGAGCAGTTCTTC. Translation gives CASSAHGLAGGPWGNEQFF.

This clonotype was observed many times. This chain joins TRBV7-2 and TRBJ2-7; possibly TRBD1 for D (5 bases). The CDR3 is made up of 17 amino acids. Germline V gives CDR1 SGHTA, CDR2 FQGNSA. Between the trimmed V and J ends, which lost 2 bases and 0 bases, there was a span of 17 bases. CDR3 sequence reads: CASSLRGGQLSSYEQYF. The CDR3 DNA sequence: TGTGCCAGCAGCTTAAGGGGTGGTCAGCTGAGCTCCTACGAGCAGTACTTC.

The chain links TRBV30 to TRBJ2-1; tentatively, D is TRBD2 (6 bases). Germline-derived CDR1 and CDR2 are GTSNPN and SVGIG (reference sequence). Trimming stripped 1 base from V and 6 bases from J, with 16 bases between. This CDR3 has 15 amino acids. This chain's CDR3 is CAWSGGYPSVNEQFF. The CDR3 DNA reads TGTGCCTGGAGTGGAGGGTACCCTAGCGTCAATGAGCAGTTCTTC. The variable domain in full, with the rest retrieved from reference TRBV30 and TRBJ2-1, is SQTIHQWPATLVQPVGSPLSLECTVEGTSNPNLYWYRQAAGRGLQLLFYSVGIGQISSEVPQNLSASRPQDRQFILSSKKLLLSDSGFYLCAWSGGYPSVNEQFFGPGTRLTVL.

This clonotype was observed at least ten times. V usage is TRBV4-1 and J usage is TRBJ2-7; D uncertain. Germline V gene lookup returns CDR1 MGHRA and CDR2 YSYEKL. Trimming stripped 0 bases from V and 2 bases from J, with 8 bases between. The CDR3 runs to 14 residues. The CDR3: CASSQERSAYEQYF. DNA of the CDR3: TGCGCCAGCAGCCAAGAGCGGTCCGCCTACGAGCAGTACTTC.

This clonotype occurred many times. This chain links TRBV3-1 with TRBJ1-1; D possibly corresponds to TRBD1 (6 bases). The V and J ends lost 4 bases and 0 bases respectively, with 15 bases between them. Germline V CDR1 and CDR2: LGHDT, YNNKEL (reference sequence). The CDR3 is 16 residues long. CDR3 loop: CASSLTGGRMNTEAFF. CDR3 DNA sequence: TGTGCCAGCAGCCTGACGGGGGGCAGGATGAACACTGAAGCTTTCTTT.

The chain employs TRBV6-1 and TRBJ1-5, with D perhaps TRBD1 (6 bases). The germline CDR1 and CDR2 sequences are MNHNS and SASEGT. The CDR3 extends over 12 amino acids. Deletions cut 10 bases from V and 4 bases from J, with 11 bases between. The DNA of the CDR3 is TGTGCCACAGCGGACAGTAATCAGCCCCAGCATTTT. This encodes CATADSNQPQHF.

The chain couples TRBV7-9 to TRBJ1-4; D unclear. The CDR3 runs 13 residues. Trimming left V 2 bases short and J 2 bases short, with 3 bases between. The germline gives CDR1 SEHNR, CDR2 FQNEAQ (reference sequence). DNA for the CDR3: TGTGCCAGCAGCTTATCGACTAATGAAAAACTGTTTTTT. It translates to CASSLSTNEKLFF.

This chain links TRBV15 with TRBJ2-5; TRBD1 is a possible D gene (6 bases). Germline V gene sequence: CDR1 LNHNV, CDR2 YYDKDF (reference sequence). Trimming shortened V by 1 base and J by 4 bases, and 10 bases separated the two germline ends. This CDR3 comprises 14 residues. CDR3 DNA: TGTGCCACCAGCAGAGCAGGGGTTTTAGAGACCCAGTACTTC. Its translation is CATSRAGVLETQYF.

This clonotype was observed a handful of times. This chain connects TRBV4-1 to TRBJ1-2; the D gene is possibly TRBD1 (6 bases). Germline CDR1 and CDR2: MGHRA and YSYEKL. CDR3 length: 15 residues. V dropped 2 bases and J dropped 4 bases, with 14 bases sitting between them. The CDR3 DNA is TGCGCCAGCAGCCAACCTGGGGGCATGGGCTATGGCTACACCTTC. Its translation is CASSQPGGMGYGYTF.

This clonotype has ten or more counts. V and J are TRBV5-1 and TRBJ2-1; 7 nucleotides align to TRBD1. Losses at the gene ends were 4 bases for V and 0 bases for J; bases not matched to a gene: 7. Germline V lookup: CDR1 SGHRS, CDR2 YFSETQ. This CDR3 spans 16 amino acids. The chain's CDR3 is CASSPATGSSYNEQFF. CDR3 nucleotides: TGCGCCAGCAGCCCCGCGACAGGGTCCTCCTACAATGAGCAGTTCTTC.

This clonotype was observed at least ten times. V gene TRBV13 combines with J gene TRBJ2-1; D uncertain. CDR3 length: 12 amino acids. The V gene lost 5 bases and the J gene lost 6 bases, with 8 bases spanning the gap. The V gene's germline CDR1 is PRHDT and CDR2 FYEKMQ (reference sequence). The DNA of the CDR3 is TGTGCCAGCAGCCCACCGGGCAATGAGCAGTTCTTC. Its protein product is CASSPPGNEQFF.

This clonotype has only a few counts. The chain has TRBV20-1 and TRBJ1-2, with 7 nucleotides matching TRBD1. Germline lookup yields CDR1 DFQATT and CDR2 SNEGSKA (reference sequence). The junction had 4 bases not matched to a gene; V was cut back by 5 bases and J by 4 bases. This CDR3 contains 12 residues. Here the CDR3 DNA reads TGCAGTGCTGGGGACAGATCCTATGGCTACACCTTC. Translated, it gives CSAGDRSYGYTF.

The rearrangement uses TRBV11-2 and TRBJ2-1; 11 nucleotides match TRBD2. V lost 1 base to trimming and J lost 9 bases; unmatched junction nucleotides: 8. CDR3 length: 16 amino acids. The V gene's germline CDR1 is SGHAT and CDR2 FQNNGV. Written as DNA, the CDR3 is TGTGCCAGCAGCTTAGGCTTAGCGGGGGGGCTTGGTGAGCAGTTCTTC. Encoded protein: CASSLGLAGGLGEQFF.

On this clonotype: A much larger clone sits a single nucleotide away, making a read error possible. The gene calls are TRBV11-2 and TRBJ2-7, with a tentative D call TRBD2 (5 bases). The CDR3 runs to 14 residues. The germline gives CDR1 SGHAT, CDR2 FQNNGV. As DNA, the CDR3 is TGTGCCAACAGCTTGAGAGGGCCTCCCTACGAGCAGTACTTC. This translates into CANSLRGPPYEQYF.

This chain links TRBV27 with TRBJ2-5; D might be TRBD1 (5 bases). The DNA end is more similar to TRBJ2-1, so the J call may be wrong. Per germline, CDR1 MNHEY and CDR2 SMNVEV (reference sequence). The CDR3 covers 11 residues. The CDR3 region is CASMTDNEQFF. CDR3 nucleotides: TGTGCCAGCATGACAGACAATGAGCAGTTCTTC.

This clonotype was seen repeatedly, ten times or more. The genes are TRBV18 and TRBJ1-1; D uncertain. Germline CDR1 and CDR2: KGHSH and LQKENI. This CDR3 is 14 amino acids long. With 4 bases removed from V and 1 base from J, the gap between germline ends came to 10 bases. The CDR3 DNA follows: TGTGCCAGCTCACGCTTACAAGCGAACACTGAAGCTTTCTTT. Translating gives CASSRLQANTEAFF.

This chain links TRBV5-1 with TRBJ1-1; D not resolved. The CDR3 runs 13 residues. CDR1 and CDR2 (germline): SGHRS, YFSETQ. Trimming left V 4 bases short and J 4 bases short, with 11 bases between. CDR3 region: CASSPDGFTEAFF. The CDR3 DNA reads as TGCGCCAGCAGCCCTGACGGGTTCACTGAAGCTTTCTTT.

This clonotype was recorded many times. The chain uses TRBV18 and TRBJ2-1; D is perhaps TRBD1 (6 bases). Trimming took 4 bases from V and 8 from J, leaving 18 bases between them. Per the germline V gene, CDR1 is KGHSH and CDR2 is LQKENI. This CDR3 has 15 residues. CDR3 nucleotide sequence: TGTGCCAGCTCACGACGGCAGGGGTTGGAGGATGAGCAGTTCTTC. As protein: CASSRRQGLEDEQFF.

This clonotype has at least ten counts. CDR3 bases: TGCAGTGCTAGAGAACTAGCGGGGCAGTACTTC. Its protein product is CSARELAGQYF. The chain combines TRBV20-1 with TRBJ2-7, with 9 bases aligning to TRBD2. This CDR3 is built from 11 residues. Germline-derived CDR1 and CDR2 are DFQATT and SNEGSKA (reference sequence). V was clipped by 0 bases and J by 9 bases; unmatched bases: 0.

This clonotype was seen at least ten times. Its ends do not fully match the called genes, so a read error is possible. The chain couples TRBV7-7 to TRBJ1-1; maybe TRBD1 (5 bases). The CDR3 is 13 residues long. Germline CDR1 reads SSHAT; CDR2 reads FNYEAQ (reference sequence). CDR3 residues: CASSRVEDTEAFF. In DNA form, the CDR3 reads TGTGCTAGCAGCAGGGTCGAGGACACTGAAGCTTTCTTT.